The 8 T cell receptor beta chains below all came from one sample that was sequenced in a study of tumor and adjacent non-tumor tissue in lung cancer. The template was RNA from unsorted bulk tissue. A modified ARM-PCR protocol with three rounds of nested PCR amplified TCRbeta. TCRdb redid the calling of the multiplex PCR reads with MiXCR, one entry per CDR3 protein. The data contain more than 120,000 distinct CDR3 sequences, approximately 70% of them seen just once; the ten biggest clones take up roughly 20%. The sample was lung tumor tissue. The source of these receptors is a man between 60 and 70 years old with small cell lung cancer.

On this clonotype itself: The conserved phenylalanine or tryptophan normally closing the CDR3 is absent here, so this likely arose from a read error. The rearrangement joins TRBV10-1 to TRBJ2-3; weak D call: TRBD2 (6 bases). This CDR3 contains 15 residues. Germline lookup yields CDR1 WNHNN and CDR2 SYGVQD (reference sequence). V was trimmed by 5 bases and J by 4 bases, leaving 16 bases between them. The CDR3: CASSTEGHKPDTQYS. As DNA, the CDR3 is TGCGCCAGCAGTACGGAGGGGCATAAGCCAGATACGCAGTATTCT.

With regard to this clonotype: A junction boundary mismatches the germline segment, possibly from a read error. The chain carries TRBV20-1 and TRBJ2-1; TRBD2 aligns across 8 bases. There are 16 residues in the CDR3. The germline gives CDR1 DFQATT, CDR2 SNEGSKA (reference sequence). Here the CDR3 reads CSTSVLAANSYNEQFF. The CDR3, as DNA: TGCAGTACTAGCGTACTAGCGGCAAACTCCTACAATGAGCAGTTCTTT.

Notes on this clonotype: The CDR3 ends on some other residue instead of the conserved phenylalanine or tryptophan, so this is likely a read error. V gene TRBV29-1 combines with J gene TRBJ2-5; unclear D gene. The CDR3 sequence is 13 residues long. V was shortened by 5 bases and J by 5 bases, with 15 bases between the two germline ends. The germline V gene has CDR1 SQVTM and CDR2 ANQGSEA. This CDR3 is CSVWTGLQETQYS. Here the CDR3 DNA reads TGCAGCGTTTGGACGGGCTTACAGGAGACCCAGTACTCC.

In regard to this clonotype: A much larger clonotype is one base distant, so this may be a read error. This sequence joins TRBV5-1 and TRBJ1-5; D not certain. CDR1 SGHRS and CDR2 YFSETQ come from the germline V gene. The CDR3 contains 15 residues. The CDR3 DNA follows: TGCGCCAGCAGCTTGGGCGGGGATAGCAATCAGTCCCAGCATTTT. Its translation: CASSLGGDSNQSQHF.

This clonotype has a single count. Given a much more abundant clone one base away, this may be a read error. The chain is built from TRBV7-3 and TRBJ2-2; a possible D gene is TRBD2 (5 bases). CDR3 length equals 13 residues. Germline CDR1 reads SGHTA; CDR2 reads FQGTGA. Here the CDR3 reads CASRLGETEELFF. Written as DNA, the CDR3 is TGTGCCAGCAGGTTGGGAGAAACCGAGGAGCTGTTTTTT.

This chain joins TRBV6-1 and TRBJ2-1; possible D gene TRBD2, 7 bases. Germline assignment: CDR1 MNHNS and CDR2 SASEGT. The CDR3 consists of 16 residues. V lost 2 bases and J lost 4, with 15 bases in between. This CDR3 is CASSEFMGGLYNEQFF. CDR3 DNA: TGTGCCAGCAGTGAATTCATGGGGGGGCTTTACAATGAGCAGTTCTTC.

Regarding this clonotype: At one of its ends the junction is not consistent with the germline gene, which may arise from a read error. The CDR3 nucleotides read TGTTCCAGCAGCTTAACAGGGGGCGTGGGTAGGAACACTGAGGCTTTCTTT. Translation: CSSSLTGGVGRNTEAFF. The rearrangement links TRBV11-2 to TRBJ1-1; 9 nucleotides line up with TRBD1. CDR1 SGHAT and CDR2 FQNNGV come from the germline V gene. The CDR3 runs 17 residues.

Points on this clonotype: This could be a read error, since a much larger clone is one nucleotide away. The gene calls are TRBV29-1 and TRBJ2-5; no reliable D call. CDR1 is SQVTM and CDR2 is ANQGSEA in the germline V gene. V lost 6 bases, J lost 3 bases, and 11 bases lay in between. The CDR3 is 12 amino acids. CDR3 amino acids: CSVGWNKETQYF. The CDR3 DNA reads as TGCAGCGTCGGGTGGAATAAAGAGACCCAGTACTTC.